The clone carrying this TCR beta chain was detected ten times or more. As yet, its antigen is unknown. Patients were aged 18 to 65, had disease duration under 2 months, and had newly diagnosed hyperthyroidism. The ends were cut back, 2 bases at V and 2 bases at J, with 9 bases in the middle. Looked up from germline, CDR1 is MNHEY and CDR2 is SVGEGT. The CDR3 spans 14 residues. This entry is derived from a study of T cells in Graves' hyperthyroidism and ophthalmopathy. Overall study results and limits: Separating ophthalmopathy from stable hyperthyroidism was achieved by a 13 V-J model. In blood, most of the thyroid clonotypes expanded above 0.001 were also present.

The source material, RNA transcripts, was used to amplify TCR beta CDR3 regions. The TCR CDR3 first-round RT-PCR relied on the HTBI primer set. TCRdb called the multiplex PCR reads again in MiXCR, with one record for every CDR3 protein. This table holds roughly 350,000 distinct CDR3 sequences, approximately 14% found once. This chain connects TRBV6-2 or TRBV6-3 to TRBJ2-5; the D is unclear. The material sequenced was blood. This TCR derives from a woman aged 25 to 39 with Graves' hyperthyroidism. The CDR3 region has the DNA TGTGCCAGCAGTTACACCGCCCAGCAAGAGACCCAGTACTTC. Its protein is CASSYTAQQETQYF.